This TCR beta chain was profiled in a study of T cell responses to AZD1222 COVID-19 vaccine. Study results and limitations: Most donors were white British and more were female, and clonal diversity was possibly underestimated. Close to half of spike-specific TCRs reportedly recognize unmutated variant regions. Among those given AZD1222, only 5 to 7 were seropositive at baseline.

Turning to this clone: Its cognate antigen is unknown.

The data were produced by immunoSEQ multiplex PCR, yet TCRdb's version contains in-frame clones alone and is incomplete. The table includes fewer than 120,000 clones, about nine tenths detected once. Germline CDR1 and CDR2: SGHTS and YDEGEE. This CDR3 is built from 15 residues. Trimming stripped 2 bases from V and 9 bases from J, with 21 bases between. Sample: peripheral blood, taken on day 0 of AZD1222 vaccination. The J gene is TRBJ2-7, the V gene TRBV5-8; D might be TRBD1 (5 bases). The source of this sequence is an adult in good health. The CDR3 region has the DNA TGTGCCAGCAGCTTTAGGACATCTTTAAGGGGTAGGCAGTACTTC. Its protein is CASSFRTSLRGRQYF. Combining the CDR3 with reference TRBV5-8 and TRBJ2-7 gives the whole variable domain EAGVTQSPTHLIKTRGQQATLRCSPISGHTSVYWYQQALGLGLQFLLWYDEGEERNRGNFPPRFSGRQFPNYSSELNVNALELEDSALYLCASSFRTSLRGRQYFGPGTRLTVT.